These 30 T cell receptor beta chains came from one sample sequenced in a study of cytomegalovirus exposure and HLA in healthy donors. The PCR was carried out with 60 Vbeta primers and 13 Jbeta primers. Data came from immunoSEQ multiplex PCR; TCRdb stores just in-frame clones and leaves some out. The sample holds under 150,000 clones, approximately 85% seen once. Sequenced input: PBMCs. The receptors come from a boy between 10 and 17 years old in good health and CMV-seronegative.

CDR3 DNA sequence: TGTGCCAGCAGCCAGGCGCGGGGGATGGACGCTTTCTTT. It encodes CASSQARGMDAFF. The chain is built from TRBV6-1 and TRBJ1-1; the D gene is possibly TRBD1 (5 bases). The CDR3 length is 13 residues. Trimming removed 6 bases at V and 11 bases at J, with 19 bases between. Germline assignment: CDR1 MNHNS and CDR2 SASEGT.

This clone was observed once. The chain has TRBV6-5 and TRBJ2-7; TRBD1 matches at 8 bases. This CDR3 is 14 amino acids long. Germline V lookup: CDR1 MNHEY, CDR2 SVGAGI. With V trimmed by 2 bases and J by 9 bases, 9 bases remained unmatched. The CDR3 bases are TGTGCCAGCAGTTACCGCGCAGGGGGCGACGGGCAGTACTTC. Its protein is CASSYRAGGDGQYF.

The chain recombines TRBV29-1 with TRBJ1-2; 8 positions match TRBD1. The CDR3 length is 15 residues. Germline CDR1 SQVTM, CDR2 ANQGSEA. Trimming took 0 bases from V and 5 from J; bases not matched to a gene: 8. CDR3 sequence reads: CSVEDTDREGYGYTF. The CDR3 DNA is TGCAGCGTTGAAGATACGGACAGGGAGGGGTATGGCTACACCTTC.

CDR3: CASASQRRSTDTQYF. The CDR3 DNA sequence: TGTGCCAGCGCCTCACAACGTCGAAGCACAGATACGCAGTATTTT. The chain employs TRBV7-9 and TRBJ2-3; D is unclear. Germline CDR1 is SEHNR and CDR2 is FQNEAQ (reference sequence). V shed 8 bases and J shed 0 bases, with 15 bases lying between them. The CDR3 is 15 residues long.

The V gene is TRBV15, the J gene TRBJ1-1; D gene unclear. The germline V gene has CDR1 LNHNV and CDR2 YYDKDF (reference sequence). The CDR3 contains 17 residues. Between the trimmed V and J ends, which lost 0 bases and 1 base, there was a span of 15 bases. DNA of the CDR3: TGTGCCACCAGCAGAGATCTCCTGCCCCCAGGGAACACTGAAGCTTTCTTT. Translating gives CATSRDLLPPGNTEAFF.

The chain recombines TRBV4-3 with TRBJ2-5; 14 nucleotides align to TRBD2. Germline values: CDR1 LGHNA, CDR2 YSLEER. The CDR3 is made up of 18 amino acids. Unmatched junction bases numbered 8, after V lost 5 bases and J lost 0 bases. The CDR3 DNA sequence: TGCGCCAGCAGCAAAGGGACTAGCGGGAGTCTATACCAAGAGACCCAGTACTTC. This gives the protein CASSKGTSGSLYQETQYF.

The chain uses TRBV7-6 and TRBJ2-1; D perhaps matches TRBD2 (6 bases). V was cut by 1 base and J by 4 bases, with 8 bases left in between. Looked up from germline, CDR1 is SGHVS and CDR2 is FNYEAQ. CDR3 size: 14 residues. The CDR3 region is CASSLGGEYNEQFF. DNA of the CDR3: TGTGCCAGCAGCTTAGGGGGGGAATACAATGAGCAGTTCTTC.

The chain has TRBV2 and TRBJ1-1; D ambiguous. This CDR3 has 13 residues. Germline CDR1 reads SNHLY; CDR2 reads FYNNEI. With 7 bases removed from V and 1 base from J, the gap between germline ends came to 10 bases. The CDR3 nucleotides read TGTGCCAGCAAACCGAACGGGAACACTGAAGCTTTCTTT. This encodes CASKPNGNTEAFF.

V and J are TRBV5-1 and TRBJ2-5; D not certain. Germline V gene lookup returns CDR1 SGHRS and CDR2 YFSETQ. The CDR3 is 13 residues long. Between the trimmed V and J ends, which lost 0 bases and 4 bases, there was a span of 7 bases. In nucleotides, the CDR3 is TGCGCCAGCAGCTTGGACCGGGTAGAGACCCAGTACTTC. Amino acid sequence: CASSLDRVETQYF.

This chain uses TRBV7-9 with TRBJ1-1; D is ambiguous. The CDR3 loop spans 13 amino acids. Germline assignment: CDR1 SEHNR and CDR2 FQNEAQ (reference sequence). V was cut by 6 bases and J by 2 bases, with 10 bases left in between. CDR3 loop: CASRSQANTEAFF. Here the CDR3 DNA reads TGTGCCAGCAGAAGCCAGGCTAACACTGAAGCTTTCTTT.

J is TRBJ2-7 and V is TRBV12-5, with 8 bases lining up with TRBD1. Germline V gene sequence: CDR1 LGHNT, CDR2 FRNRAP. After removal of 5 bases from V and 2 bases from J, the junction contained 11 bases not matched to a gene. This CDR3 contains 16 residues. Here the CDR3 DNA reads TGTGCTAGTGGTCCAACGAAGGACAGGGCTCCCTACGAGCAGTACTTC. Encoded protein: CASGPTKDRAPYEQYF.

V gene TRBV25-1 combines with J gene TRBJ2-5; 14 bases are shared with TRBD2. CDR1 MGHDK and CDR2 SYGVNS come from the germline V gene. This CDR3 spans 13 amino acids. Unmatched junction bases numbered 3, after V lost 10 bases and J lost 5 bases. CDR3 sequence: CATGTSGSETQYF. CDR3 nucleotides: TGTGCCACCGGGACTAGCGGGAGTGAGACCCAGTACTTC.

V is TRBV4-1 and J is TRBJ2-7; TRBD2 matches 10 bases. The CDR3 consists of 16 residues. Trimming cost V 1 base and J 3 bases; bases outside gene matches: 6. Germline CDR1 and CDR2: MGHRA and YSYEKL. The CDR3 bases are TGCGCCAGCAGCCAAGGGGGAAGCGGGGGGGTCTACGAGCAGTACTTC. This codes for CASSQGGSGGVYEQYF.

The V and J genes are TRBV7-9 and TRBJ2-7; 8 bases line up with TRBD1. The CDR3 sequence is 13 residues long. Germline trimming cut 5 bases from V and 6 bases from J; bases unmatched to any gene: 6. The germline gives CDR1 SEHNR, CDR2 FQNEAQ (reference sequence). The CDR3 is CASSAGQGGEQYF. In DNA form, the CDR3 reads TGTGCCAGCAGCGCCGGACAGGGCGGCGAGCAGTACTTC.

The rearrangement joins TRBV11-1 to TRBJ2-5, with D tentatively TRBD1 (6 bases). Trimming stripped 0 bases from V and 5 bases from J, with 10 bases between. Per germline, CDR1 SGHAT and CDR2 FQDESV (reference sequence). This CDR3 contains 14 residues. DNA of the CDR3: TGTGCCAGCAGCTTAGCACACCAGGGGGAGACCCAGTACTTC. It encodes CASSLAHQGETQYF.

The rearrangement uses TRBV7-2 and TRBJ1-5; D gene unclear. The CDR3 is 15 amino acids. CDR1 SGHTA and CDR2 FQGNSA come from the germline V gene. Deletions cut 0 bases from V and 0 bases from J, with 6 bases between. The CDR3 DNA is TGTGCCAGCAGCTTAGCGCACAGTAGCAATCAGCCCCAGCATTTT. Protein sequence: CASSLAHSSNQPQHF.

The V call is TRBV27, the J call TRBJ1-5, with D possibly being TRBD1 (5 bases). CDR1 and CDR2 from the germline V gene are MNHEY and SMNVEV (reference sequence). V shed 7 bases and J shed 0 bases, with 13 bases lying between them. The CDR3 contains 15 residues. CDR3 in amino acids: CASKRGAYSNQPQHF. CDR3 bases: TGTGCCAGCAAAAGGGGTGCCTATAGCAATCAGCCCCAGCATTTT.

V and J are TRBV30 and TRBJ2-1; D might be TRBD1 (6 bases). The CDR3 is made up of 16 amino acids. Germline CDR1 and CDR2: GTSNPN and SVGIG (reference sequence). V lost 3 bases and J 9 bases, leaving 24 bases between the germline ends. As DNA, the CDR3 is TGTGCCTGGAGCCAGACCGGACAGCCAGGACGGGGTGAGCAGTTCTTC. It is translated as CAWSQTGQPGRGEQFF.

V usage is TRBV27 and J usage is TRBJ1-5; TRBD1 agrees at 7 bases. Per germline, CDR1 MNHEY and CDR2 SMNVEV (reference sequence). This CDR3 comprises 14 residues. The J segment lost 3 bases and the V segment lost 5 bases, leaving 4 bases of the junction unmatched. The CDR3 DNA reads as TGTGCCAGCAGTCCGGGACAGCCCAATCAGCCCCAGCATTTT. Protein sequence: CASSPGQPNQPQHF.

The V and J genes are TRBV2 and TRBJ2-1; 12 nucleotides match TRBD2. The trim removed 11 bases at V and 4 bases at J, leaving 6 bases unmatched. The germline V gene has CDR1 SNHLY and CDR2 FYNNEI. The CDR3 has 14 residues. The CDR3 protein is CAGQTSGGYNEQFF. CDR3 bases: TGTGCCGGACAAACTAGCGGGGGGTACAATGAGCAGTTCTTC.

The chain joins TRBV7-9 to TRBJ1-2; D not resolved. Per germline, CDR1 SEHNR and CDR2 FQNEAQ (reference sequence). Trimming removed 1 base at V and 6 bases at J, with 12 bases between. The CDR3 is 14 amino acids. The CDR3 reads CASSLVQFHDGYTF. The CDR3 DNA is TGTGCCAGCAGCTTAGTACAGTTTCATGATGGCTACACCTTC. Using reference TRBV7-9 and TRBJ1-2 for the parts outside the CDR3, the full variable domain is DTGVSQNPRHKITKRGQNVTFRCDPISEHNRLYWYRQTLGQGPEFLTYFQNEAQLEKSRLLSDRFSAERPKGSFSTLEIQRTEQGDSAMYLCASSLVQFHDGYTFGSGTRLTVV.

The genes are TRBV6-6 and TRBJ1-1; D is ambiguous. V was shortened by 0 bases and J by 11 bases, with 19 bases between the two germline ends. The CDR3 runs to 15 residues. Germline CDR1 is MNHNY and CDR2 is SVGAGI (reference sequence). The chain's CDR3 is CASSYSNGHHTRAFF. As DNA, the CDR3 is TGTGCCAGCAGTTACTCGAATGGTCACCATACGAGGGCTTTCTTT.

The rearrangement uses TRBV7-9 and TRBJ1-3; 11 bases match TRBD1. The V gene end was trimmed by 5 bases and the J gene end by 0 bases; junction bases not matched to a gene: 3. Germline CDR1 SEHNR, CDR2 FQNEAQ (reference sequence). This CDR3 region has 16 residues. The CDR3 spells CASSRDRGTSGNTIYF. The CDR3 nucleotides read TGTGCCAGCAGCCGGGACAGGGGGACCTCTGGAAACACCATATATTTT.

The chain joins TRBV30 to TRBJ2-7, with a possible D match to TRBD2 (6 bases). Deletions cut 0 bases from V and 3 bases from J, with 12 bases between. The CDR3 contains 14 residues. The germline V gene encodes CDR1 GTSNPN and CDR2 SVGIG (reference sequence). As DNA, the CDR3 is TGTGCCTGGAGTGTATCCCCGGGACTCTACGAGCAGTACTTC. It specifies CAWSVSPGLYEQYF.

The V gene is TRBV15, the J gene TRBJ1-2; TRBD1 aligns across 8 bases. The V gene end was trimmed by 0 bases and the J gene end by 1 base; junction bases not matched to a gene: 10. Germline values: CDR1 LNHNV, CDR2 YYDKDF (reference sequence). The length of the CDR3 is 18 residues. The CDR3 region is CATSRDFLGQAVNYGYTF. Here the CDR3 DNA reads TGTGCCACCAGCAGAGATTTTCTGGGACAGGCTGTTAACTATGGCTACACCTTC. Full variable domain (rest looked up from reference TRBV15 and TRBJ1-2): DAMVIQNPRYQVTQFGKPVTLSCSQTLNHNVMYWYQQKSSQAPKLLFHYYDKDFNNEADTPDNFQSRRPNTSFCFLDIRSPGLGDTAMYLCATSRDFLGQAVNYGYTFGSGTRLTVV.

V gene TRBV5-4 combines with J gene TRBJ1-6; unclear D gene. The V end lost 1 base, the J end lost 1 base, and 9 bases lay between the germline ends. Germline CDR1 and CDR2: SGHNT and YYREEE (reference sequence). This CDR3 contains 16 residues. Here the CDR3 reads CASSLMPNSYNSPLHF. DNA for the CDR3: TGTGCCAGCAGCTTGATGCCTAATTCCTATAATTCACCCCTCCACTTT.

The chain employs TRBV9 and TRBJ2-2, with TRBD2 matching 16 bases. Germline trimming cut 4 bases from V and 1 base from J; bases unmatched to any gene: 10. Germline CDR1 reads SGDLS; CDR2 reads YYNGEE. The CDR3 sequence is 20 residues long. CDR3 DNA sequence: TGTGCCAGCAGCCCAAGTACCGGGACTAGCGGGGGGGTGAACACCGGGGAGCTGTTTTTT. Translated, it gives CASSPSTGTSGGVNTGELFF.

The J gene is TRBJ2-7, the V gene TRBV11-2, with TRBD2 matching over 8 bases. V was clipped by 2 bases and J by 5 bases; unmatched bases: 5. Germline-derived CDR1 and CDR2 are SGHAT and FQNNGV. CDR3 size: 14 residues. For the CDR3, the DNA is TGTGCCAGCAGCTTAAGTAGCGGGAATAACGAGCAGTACTTC. Protein: CASSLSSGNNEQYF.

This chain links TRBV9 with TRBJ2-5, with a weak D call TRBD1 (5 bases). Germline lookup yields CDR1 SGDLS and CDR2 YYNGEE. The CDR3 length is 15 residues. The V end was cut by 0 bases, the J end by 5 bases, with 14 bases between. DNA for the CDR3: TGTGCCAGCAGCGTAGCTGGATACAAGGGGGAGACCCAGTACTTC. It yields the protein CASSVAGYKGETQYF. Full variable domain (remainder filled in from reference TRBV9 and TRBJ2-5): DSGVTQTPKHLITATGQRVTLRCSPRSGDLSVYWYQQSLDQGLQFLIQYYNGEERAKGNILERFSAQQFPDLHSELNLSSLELGDSALYFCASSVAGYKGETQYFGPGTRLLVL.

The rearrangement joins TRBV7-2 to TRBJ1-1; D is perhaps TRBD1 (5 bases). Trimming took 2 bases from V and 1 from J, leaving 11 bases between them. Germline-derived CDR1 and CDR2 are SGHTA and FQGNSA. This CDR3 is built from 15 residues. In DNA, the CDR3 is TGTGCCAGCAGCTTAAAGTGGACAAGGAACACTGAAGCTTTCTTT. Protein sequence: CASSLKWTRNTEAFF.